The entry below gives a single TCR beta chain sequence along with its context. This CDR3 contains 14 residues. Losses at the gene ends were 1 base for V and 3 bases for J; bases not matched to a gene: 0. The germline V gene encodes CDR1 KGHSH and CDR2 LQKENI. Some 100 million PBMCs per unsorted sample were used for genomic DNA. Assay execution proceeded at the deep level. For unsorted PBMC, 300 ng DNA per replicate equaled 32,000 or so T cell genomes. Libraries were prepared by immunoSEQ multiplex PCR; TCRdb keeps only in-frame clonotypes and omits some of them. This sample has about 460,000 clones; 70% to 80% occur once, and the top ten carry approximately 12%. This record comes from a study of shared clonotypes between healthy human individuals. Study context: Sampling drew on donors who were a couple of women and a few men aged 18 to 49.

The chain recombines TRBV18 with TRBJ2-5; 9 bases fit TRBD1. This sequence was found in a woman aged 40 to 50 in good health. Some clones in this sample may be carry-over from other donors' samples. The sample was PBMCs. This CDR3 is CASSPRDREETQYF. In DNA, the CDR3 is TGTGCCAGCTCACCACGGGACAGGGAAGAGACCCAGTACTTC.